A selection of T cell receptor beta chains follows, all from one sample in a study of sequential checkpoint blockade in melanoma. Sequencing used immunoSEQ multiplex PCR; TCRdb keeps in-frame clones, though not all of them. There are over 10,000 clones in the sample; 60% to 75% occur only once, and over 20% lies in the top ten. Sample: CD8+ T cells sorted from blood (inferred from file names), taken from a patient given nivolumab and ipilimumab in sequence. These receptor sequences come from a human donor with melanoma. CDR3s include the opening cysteine and the closing phenylalanine or tryptophan. For some rows the clone size is stated as once, few or many, or as a class when expanded; others skip it.

>TRBV5-4|few
CASSQDTDRSYEQYF
>TRBV28|.
CASSTRTGQETQYF
>TRBV9|.
CASSQGTSRDETQYF
>TRBV6-1|.
CASRSTRTRTFEQYF
>TRBV2|.
CASSTTAGGPNYGYTF
>TRBV9|.
CASSVTTGGGFAFF
>TRBV29-1|.
CSVVSLRGSGANVLTF
>TRBV9|.
CASSAKQGGVYEQYF
>TRBV28|few
CASSFDSWNTEAFF
>TRBV7-3|.
CASSLQAFRQVFYEQYF
>TRBV11-3|.
CASSSRDRGYEQYF
>TRBV7-8|.
CASSLTPLGQYF
>TRBV11-3|.
CASSRRTGNTEAFF
>TRBV19|few
CASSIDVGTGTSLYGYTF
>TRBV19|once
CASSGSTDTQYF
>TRBV5-1|few
CASSLGLAGTDTQYF
>TRBV7-8|few
CASSLPSRGLGTEAFF
>TRBV5-6|.
CASSLQNTEAFF
>TRBV5-1|once
CASSVGQGYTEAFF
>TRBV6-4|.
CASSDYAGATDTQYF
>TRBV27|.
CASSLPTGQGEIF
>TRBV7-9|.
CASSLWVGGAEQETQYF
>TRBV9|.
CASSVAPGLYEQYF
>TRBV4-1|.
CASSHRALSYNEQFF
>TRBV19|.
CASSIVGSEAYEQYF
>TRBV30|.
CAWSVASDGEQFF
>TRBV7-8|.
CASSLNRVGSNQPQHF
>TRBV7-9|.
CASSSTLAGNANTGELFF